Following are 25 T cell receptor beta chains from one sample sequenced in a study of T cell responses to AZD1222 COVID-19 vaccine. Clones were read by immunoSEQ multiplex PCR, and TCRdb kept only the in-frame ones, dropping some. This sample carries tens of thousands of clones, 85% to 90% of them seen once, and the ten largest clones take 9.3%. Sequencing was performed on peripheral blood, taken 28 days after the second AZD1222 dose. All receptors come from an adult who received the AZD1222 COVID-19 vaccine.

The genes are TRBV7-2 and TRBJ2-1; D remains unclear. V gave up 4 bases and J gave up 7 bases, with 5 bases separating them. Germline CDR1 SGHTA, CDR2 FQGNSA. The length of the CDR3 is 11 residues. CDR3 nucleotide sequence: TGTGCCAGCAGCTCCTGGAATGAGCAGTTCTTC. As protein: CASSSWNEQFF.

The chain recombines TRBV7-9 with TRBJ1-4; D is undetermined. Germline V gives CDR1 SEHNR, CDR2 FQNEAQ (reference sequence). V was cut by 5 bases and J by 7 bases, with 8 bases left in between. The CDR3 is 12 residues long. CDR3 sequence reads: CASSPEAEKLFF. The CDR3 DNA sequence: TGTGCCAGCAGCCCCGAGGCTGAAAAACTGTTTTTT.

The chain is built from TRBV12-5 and TRBJ2-7; TRBD1 or TRBD2 may be the D gene (5 bases each). Trimming took 0 bases from V and 2 from J, leaving 17 bases between them. CDR1 and CDR2 (germline): LGHNT, FRNRAP. There are 17 residues in the CDR3. The CDR3 DNA is TGTGCTAGTGGTTTGGTACGGCCAGGGAGAACCCCCTACGAGCAGTACGTC. The encoded protein is CASGLVRPGRTPYEQYV.

V and J are TRBV12-3 or TRBV12-4 and TRBJ1-1; no clear D. The CDR3 contains 13 residues. Trimming stripped 6 bases from V and 0 bases from J, with 8 bases between. CDR3 protein: CASSGRLNTEAFF. The CDR3 DNA sequence: TGTGCCAGCAGCGGACGGCTGAACACTGAAGCTTTCTTT.

This sequence joins TRBV13 and TRBJ2-1; 8 nucleotides match TRBD2. The CDR3 covers 16 residues. Trimming at V came to 4 bases and at J to 6 bases, leaving 11 bases not matched to a gene. The germline V gene has CDR1 PRHDT and CDR2 FYEKMQ (reference sequence). The CDR3 loop reads CASSSLGSGAVNEQFF. The CDR3 nucleotides read TGTGCCAGCAGCTCGCTGGGTAGCGGGGCCGTCAATGAGCAGTTCTTC.

This sequence joins TRBV4-1 and TRBJ1-1; D unresolved. V was cut by 0 bases and J by 10 bases, with 12 bases left in between. Looked up from germline, CDR1 is MGHRA and CDR2 is YSYEKL. The length of the CDR3 is 13 residues. The CDR3 region has the DNA TGCGCCAGCAGCCAAGATCGGGCTTACCGAGCTTTCTTT. It is translated as CASSQDRAYRAFF.

The rearrangement joins TRBV3-1 (or the pseudogene TRBV3-2) to TRBJ2-1; the match to TRBD2 covers 8 bases. The CDR3 has 16 amino acids. Germline V gives CDR1 LGHDT, CDR2 YNNKEL (reference sequence). The trim removed 0 bases at V and 5 bases at J, leaving 6 bases unmatched. The CDR3 DNA is TGTGCCAGCAGCCAAGACGTGACTAGCGACCACAATGAGCAGTTCTTC. The encoded protein is CASSQDVTSDHNEQFF.

The chain is built from TRBV5-1 and TRBJ1-4; D gene ambiguous. Germline V gene lookup returns CDR1 SGHRS and CDR2 YFSETQ. The CDR3 totals 14 residues. The V gene lost 0 bases and the J gene lost 4 bases, with 7 bases spanning the gap. CDR3 sequence (DNA): TGCGCCAGCAGCTTGGGGCAGCTTAATGAAAAACTGTTTTTT. Translating gives CASSLGQLNEKLFF.

Here the CDR3 DNA reads TGTGCCAGCAGCCGCCCAATAGCGGGCAAAGAGACCCAGTACTTC. Translated: CASSRPIAGKETQYF. The chain is built from TRBV28 and TRBJ2-5; 7 bases are a match to TRBD2. Germline assignment: CDR1 MDHEN and CDR2 SYDVKM. The CDR3 consists of 15 residues. J was trimmed by 3 bases and V by 6 bases; bases with no gene match: 10.

The chain uses TRBV3-1 (or the pseudogene TRBV3-2) and TRBJ2-2, with TRBD1 as a possible D gene (8 bases). This CDR3 spans 20 amino acids. Between the trimmed V and J ends, which lost 0 bases and 2 bases, there was a span of 22 bases. Germline V gene lookup returns CDR1 LGHDT and CDR2 YNNKEL (reference sequence). For the CDR3, the DNA is TGTGCCAGCAGCCAAGATCAGGGACAGGAGGCTAGCGGTAACACCGGGGAGCTGTTTTTT. Protein product: CASSQDQGQEASGNTGELFF.

The chain links TRBV5-1 to TRBJ1-1, with TRBD1 matching over 9 bases. Germline V CDR1 and CDR2: SGHRS, YFSETQ. The CDR3 is 15 residues long. V lost 5 bases and J lost 5; bases outside the gene matches: 10. CDR3 bases: TGCGCCAGCAGGCCGAAACAGGGGGCGAGGACTGAAGCTTTCTTT. Residues: CASRPKQGARTEAFF.

The CDR3 DNA sequence: TGTGCCAGCGCTTATACGGGGACCACAGATACGCAGTATTTT. Residues: CASAYTGTTDTQYF. The rearrangement joins TRBV3-1 (or the pseudogene TRBV3-2) to TRBJ2-3; D possibly uses TRBD1 or TRBD2 (5 bases each). The CDR3 spans 14 residues. The ends were cut back, 8 bases at V and 2 bases at J, with 14 bases in the middle. Germline CDR1 reads LGHDT; CDR2 reads YNNKEL (reference sequence).

The gene calls are TRBV21-1 and TRBJ1-5. TRBV21-1 counts as a pseudogene. This CDR3 is 16 amino acids long. CDR3 sequence (DNA): TGTGCCAGCAGCTCCCCGGGGGCTACCAGCAATCAGCCCCAGCATTTT. Encoded protein: CASSSPGATSNQPQHF.

The chain carries TRBV27 and TRBJ1-2, with a possible D match to TRBD1 (6 bases). With 6 bases removed from V and 5 bases from J, the gap between germline ends came to 16 bases. The CDR3 is 14 amino acids. CDR1 and CDR2 (germline): MNHEY, SMNVEV (reference sequence). The CDR3 region has the DNA TGTGCCAGCAGGGAGGGGGGCTATGGTTATGGCTACACCTTC. Protein: CASREGGYGYGYTF.

V is TRBV5-1 and J is TRBJ1-2; D uncertain. V was trimmed by 0 bases and J by 4 bases, leaving 7 bases between them. The CDR3 has 13 residues. Germline V lookup: CDR1 SGHRS, CDR2 YFSETQ. The CDR3 region is CASSLGASYGYTF. The CDR3 DNA is TGCGCCAGCAGCTTGGGGGCGTCCTATGGCTACACCTTC.

V gene TRBV12-3 or TRBV12-4 combines with J gene TRBJ1-1; D is undetermined. CDR3 size: 11 residues. Trimming shortened V by 5 bases and J by 2 bases, and 3 bases separated the two germline ends. The CDR3 loop reads CASSPNTEAFF. The CDR3 nucleotides read TGTGCCAGCAGTCCTAACACTGAAGCTTTCTTT.

This clone came up once. The J gene is TRBJ2-3, the V gene TRBV6-5, with 8 bases matching TRBD2. This CDR3 comprises 15 residues. After removal of 7 bases from V and 4 bases from J, the junction contained 10 bases not matched to a gene. CDR1 and CDR2 (germline): MNHEY, SVGAGI. CDR3 coding DNA: TGTGCCAGCACGAGATCGGCGGGGGGCCCAGATACGCAGTATTTT. It is translated as CASTRSAGGPDTQYF.

The rearrangement links TRBV12-3 or TRBV12-4 to TRBJ2-1; D remains ambiguous. The CDR3 consists of 13 residues. The V gene lost 3 bases and the J gene lost 3 bases, with 6 bases spanning the gap. The CDR3 region is CASSFGDYNEQFF. For the CDR3, the DNA is TGTGCCAGCAGTTTCGGCGACTACAATGAGCAGTTCTTC.

The chain is built from TRBV6-2 or TRBV6-3 and TRBJ1-2, with D possibly being TRBD1 (6 bases). V shed 6 bases and J shed 2 bases, with 10 bases lying between them. CDR1 and CDR2 (germline): MNHEY, SVGEGT. CDR3 length: 13 residues. This CDR3 reads CASSRGQNYGYTF. The DNA for the CDR3 is TGTGCCAGCAGCCGCGGACAGAACTATGGCTACACCTTC.

V gene TRBV11-3 combines with J gene TRBJ2-5; TRBD1 might be the D (5 bases). Deletions cut 4 bases from V and 1 base from J, with 10 bases between. The CDR3 has 14 residues. Germline V lookup: CDR1 SGHNT, CDR2 YENEEA. The CDR3 protein is CASSYQGTQETQYF. CDR3 nucleotide sequence: TGTGCCAGCAGCTACCAGGGTACCCAAGAGACCCAGTACTTC.

The chain combines TRBV19 with TRBJ1-3; tentatively, D is TRBD1 (6 bases). V lost 4 bases and J 0 bases, leaving 16 bases between the germline ends. This CDR3 comprises 17 residues. Germline V gene data show CDR1 as LNHDA and CDR2 as SQIVND (reference sequence). CDR3 in amino acids: CASSRSTGLNSGNTIYF. The CDR3 coding sequence is TGTGCCAGTAGTAGAAGTACAGGGCTCAACTCTGGAAACACCATATATTTT.

V usage is TRBV6-5 and J usage is TRBJ2-1; 15 bases fit TRBD2. J lost 11 bases, V lost 5 bases, and 7 bases had no gene match. The CDR3 is 15 amino acids. The germline V gene has CDR1 MNHEY and CDR2 SVGAGI. In DNA form, the CDR3 reads TGTGCCAGCAGTCACGGGACTAGCGGGGGGAGGCAGCAGTTCTTC. It encodes CASSHGTSGGRQQFF.

This chain uses TRBV5-1 with TRBJ2-7, with 8 bases lining up with TRBD1. V gave up 0 bases and J gave up 3 bases; unmatched junction bases: 5. The CDR3 consists of 15 residues. Germline V gene data show CDR1 as SGHRS and CDR2 as YFSETQ. CDR3 bases: TGCGCCAGCAGCTTGGAGGCAGGGGGCGGCTACGAGCAGTACGTC. Its protein is CASSLEAGGGYEQYV.

The gene calls are TRBV10-3 and TRBJ1-2; 8 bases are shared with TRBD1. Germline V gene lookup returns CDR1 ENHRY and CDR2 SYGVKD. This CDR3 has 16 amino acids. V lost 3 bases, J lost 4 bases, and 10 bases stayed unmatched. Here the CDR3 reads CAISDRKGQGAYGYTF. The CDR3 DNA is TGTGCCATCAGTGATCGTAAAGGACAGGGAGCCTATGGCTACACCTTC.

Written as DNA, the CDR3 is TGTGCCAGTAGTATAGCAGTAAGGCAGGGGATGAACACTGAAGCTTTCTTT. This gives the protein CASSIAVRQGMNTEAFF. The gene calls are TRBV19 and TRBJ1-1; a possible D gene is TRBD1 (6 bases). Trimming left V 1 base short and J 0 bases short, with 15 bases between. This CDR3 spans 17 amino acids. The germline CDR1 and CDR2 sequences are LNHDA and SQIVND (reference sequence).